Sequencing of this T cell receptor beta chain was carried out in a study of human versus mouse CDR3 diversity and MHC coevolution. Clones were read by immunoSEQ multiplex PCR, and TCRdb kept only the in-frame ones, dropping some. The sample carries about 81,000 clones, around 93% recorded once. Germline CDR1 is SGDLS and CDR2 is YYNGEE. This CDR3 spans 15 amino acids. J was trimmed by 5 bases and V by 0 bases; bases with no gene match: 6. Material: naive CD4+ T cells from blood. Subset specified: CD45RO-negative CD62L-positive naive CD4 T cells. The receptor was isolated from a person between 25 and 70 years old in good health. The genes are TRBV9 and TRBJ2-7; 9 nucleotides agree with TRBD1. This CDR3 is CASSVGGQGMDEQYF. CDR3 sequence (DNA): TGTGCCAGCAGCGTAGGGGGACAGGGTATGGACGAGCAGTACTTC.